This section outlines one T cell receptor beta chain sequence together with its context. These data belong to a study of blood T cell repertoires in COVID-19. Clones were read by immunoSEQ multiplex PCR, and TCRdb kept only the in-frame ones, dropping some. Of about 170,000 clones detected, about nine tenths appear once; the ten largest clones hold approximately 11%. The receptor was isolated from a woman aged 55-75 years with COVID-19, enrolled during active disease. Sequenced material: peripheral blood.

CDR3 sequence (DNA): TGCGCCAGCAGCAACGGACTCGGCGGGAATGAGCAGTTCTTC. It translates to CASSNGLGGNEQFF. The V and J genes are TRBV5-1 and TRBJ2-1, with a possible D match to TRBD2 (5 bases). Trimming shortened V by 4 bases and J by 7 bases, and 15 bases separated the two germline ends. From germline, CDR1 is SGHRS and CDR2 YFSETQ. This CDR3 contains 14 residues.